The present T cell receptor beta chain was sequenced within a study of blood T cells in healthy people across ages. The CDR3 consists of 15 residues. J gave up 2 bases and V 5 bases, and 8 bases lay outside the gene matches. Germline V gene lookup returns CDR1 GTSNPN and CDR2 SVGIG (reference sequence). Donors each provided approximately 9.6 milliliters of peripheral blood. Whenever a sample was processed, at least 6.5 million PBMCs were isolated. Next came a second PCR, run for about 7 to 11 cycles, which used a sample-barcoded 5' primer along with a J-beta primer mix. In TCRdb, the 5' RACE reads were re-called with MiXCR into one record per CDR3 protein. The data show roughly 1.6 million distinct CDR3 sequences, around 36% seen once.

The TCR comes from a woman under 40 in good health. Sample: blood. This rearrangement joins TRBV30 to TRBJ2-1; the match to TRBD1 covers 8 bases. Here the CDR3 reads CAWADSRGPYNEQFF. The CDR3 nucleotides read TGTGCCTGGGCGGACAGCAGGGGGCCCTACAATGAGCAGTTCTTC.